This TCR beta chain came from a study of shared clonotypes between healthy human individuals (dated by TCRdb to 2020 to 2021). As for the study more broadly: A couple of women and a few men aged 18 to 49 years were included in the cohort. To increase sequencing depth and limit assay-specific biases, TCR repertoire library preparation and sequencing were carried out by different laboratories using diverse techniques. For each donor, CD4 naive and CD4 memory were each given three plates, CD8 naive was given two plates, and CD8 memory was given one plate. The study deeply sequenced blood TCR repertoires of about 5 healthy adults to estimate repertoire size and the extent of clonotype sharing between individuals. Each donor's leukapheresis produced roughly between about 0.85 and 10 billion PBMCs.

The donors were healthy, HIV-negative adults who had no recently reported acute infections or vaccinations. Every donor was a Caucasian adult residing in Nashville, Tennessee, USA. CD4+ T cells were enriched through magnetic negative selection, after which naive cells were positively selected on CD45RA and the remaining negative fraction served as the memory subset. Blood was collected by leukapheresis, and PBMCs were isolated by Ficoll-Histopaque density gradient centrifugation and then cryopreserved in liquid nitrogen vapor phase. Analytical flow cytometry was used to check the purity and quantity of each magnetically sorted T cell population. Genomic DNA was isolated from every sorted fraction and measured by UV absorbance on a Nanodrop 2000c. In regard to this clone: Its antigen is not yet known. No much larger clonotype is one base removed from it; base qualities were not supplied.

Results the study describes overall, beyond this receptor: Sampling was restricted to blood, and TCR repertoires in tissues likely differ from the TCR repertoires found in blood. Naive subsets generally had larger estimated clonotype richness than memory subsets. Based on pairwise subsampling, the degree of clonotype sharing among donors was expected to be affected by sequencing depth. Even with the large sequencing depth, rarefaction of the sorted-subset datasets indicated that sequencing was incomplete. About 5% of naive CD4, 3.5% of naive CD8, approximately 2.2% of memory CD4, and less than 0.45% of memory CD8 clonotypes were shared across four donors. Clonotypes shared by all four sorted-subset donors showed higher generation probabilities than non-shared clonotypes. Because the study included a small number of donors, the genetic and exposure-history diversity represented was limited.

V is shortened by 2 bases, J by 1 base, and the region joining them spans 8 bases. CDR1 SQVTM and CDR2 ANQGSEA were looked up in the germline V gene. The CDR3 spans 14 residues, from the cysteine through the phenylalanine. Only CDR3 DNA is held: 42 bases, read in frame from base 1. TCR CDR3 regions were amplified from genomic DNA by multiplex PCR using the deep immunoSEQ assay. For each cell subset, the extracted genomic DNA was distributed evenly across all wells of several immunoSEQ 96-well plates, and each plate served as one replicate. For sorted subsets, each replicate PCR was loaded with roughly 190 ng genomic DNA, equivalent to 30,000 or so T cell genomes. Purified libraries were measured with a Qubit 3.0 fluorometer, size-checked on a Bioanalyzer 2100, and measured again with the KAPA Library Quantification kit. Every immunoSEQ 96-well plate was sequenced on a dedicated single-read 150-cycle Illumina NextSeq 550 flow cell. The published analysis was carried out like this. Because only junctional sequences without quality scores were contained in the immunoSEQ output, filtering matching that applied to full-length reads could not be performed. Sequences were annotated with PyIR, a Python wrapper for IgBLAST v1.9, using IMGT germline references to assign V/J genes and CDR3. Reads were removed for weak V/J assignments (E-value above 1e-6), missing CDR3, stop codons, out-of-frame junctions, or ambiguous translated residues. V3J clonotypes were defined as sequences sharing the same inferred V gene, J gene, and CDR3 amino acid sequence. To compute the percentage overlap between repertoires, the number of shared unique clonotypes was divided by the size of the smaller repertoire. Three approaches were used to assess repertoire richness: RTK rarefaction, the Chao1 estimator, and Recon v2.1 estimates of unobserved clonotypes. For all TCRbeta clonotypes obtained by the gDNA method from several donors, generation probabilities were computed with OLGA. This is the immuneACCESS table as TCRdb keeps it, with only in-frame sequences that have V and J called. A part of the clones is gone; compared with another copy, unresolved V genes explain less than half, and the rest is unexplained. V and J calls and clone size are given by that table; D and trimming were obtained from the DNA. This sample lists some 1.5 million clones; nearly 99% were detected once. The top ten clonotypes cover roughly 0.45% of the sample.

Material: naive CD4+ T cells sorted from blood. Taken with the paper, the label for cell subset or site translates to: CD45RA+ positively selected. The sequence derives from a man under 40 in good health. The chain was built from TRBV29-1 and TRBJ2-2, with the D gene too uncertain to name. The CDR3 region: CSVELLWNTGELFF. At the DNA level, the sequence is TGCAGCGTTGAACTCCTTTGGAACACCGGGGAGCTGTTTTTT.